Presented here are 23 T cell receptor beta chains from one specimen sequenced in a study of cytomegalovirus exposure and HLA in healthy donors (dated by TCRdb to about 2017). Library generation was performed with the immunoSEQ multiplex PCR assay. The multiplex PCR relied on a mix of 60 forward primers for TCR Vbeta segments and 13 reverse primers for TCR Jbeta segments. TCRdb retrieved this table from immuneACCESS and kept in-frame rearrangements only. Not all clones are present; in checked studies, unresolved V genes account for under half, and no reason is known for the remainder. The sample table shows 100,000 or so clones, and about 63% are seen once. Around 6.5% of the sample comes from the top ten. Specimen: PBMCs. The receptor source for this set is a woman aged 25-40 years in good health and CMV-seronegative.

The chain combines TRBV11-3 with TRBJ2-3, with a weak D call TRBD2 (6 bases). This CDR3 region has 15 residues. V was cut by 5 bases and J by 0 bases, with 12 bases left in between. Germline values: CDR1 SGHNT, CDR2 YENEEA. CDR3 nucleotide sequence: TGTGCCAGCAGCCTCGGAGGGTATAGCACAGATACGCAGTATTTT. Protein: CASSLGGYSTDTQYF.

There are a few counts of this clone. The DNA of the CDR3 is TGCGCCAGCAGCCAATTGGACGGGGCCTACGAGCAGTACTTC. Protein product: CASSQLDGAYEQYF. The V call is TRBV4-1, the J call TRBJ2-7; TRBD2 is a possible D gene (5 bases). Trimming took 2 bases from V and 2 from J, leaving 10 bases between them. The CDR3 runs to 14 residues. CDR1 and CDR2 (germline): MGHRA, YSYEKL.

The rearrangement links TRBV6-5 to TRBJ1-1; no clear D. CDR1 and CDR2 from the germline V gene are MNHEY and SVGAGI. The germline V and J ends were trimmed by 2 bases and 3 bases, with 7 bases remaining between them. This CDR3 spans 13 amino acids. The CDR3 DNA is TGTGCCAGCAGTTACGGCCGCTACACTGAAGCTTTCTTT. This codes for CASSYGRYTEAFF.

The rearrangement uses TRBV7-9 and TRBJ2-7, with 8 bases aligning to TRBD1. This CDR3 contains 13 residues. The ends lost 5 bases at V and 2 bases at J; junction bases unmatched: 2. CDR1 is SEHNR and CDR2 is FQNEAQ in the germline V gene (reference sequence). Here the CDR3 reads CASSRTGTYEQYF. CDR3 nucleotide sequence: TGTGCCAGCAGCCGGACAGGGACCTACGAGCAGTACTTC.

This clone was seen more than once but under ten times. The rearrangement uses TRBV11-3 and TRBJ2-1; D is ambiguous. The CDR3 is 15 amino acids. V was clipped by 3 bases and J by 0 bases, with 9 bases between them. CDR1 and CDR2 from the germline V gene are SGHNT and YENEEA. The CDR3 DNA reads TGTGCCAGCAGCTTTTTGGCAAGCTCCTACAATGAGCAGTTCTTC. Protein sequence: CASSFLASSYNEQFF.

This clone was observed a handful of times. The V gene is TRBV7-9, the J gene TRBJ2-5, with D unresolved. The CDR3 runs 12 residues. Germline CDR1 reads SEHNR; CDR2 reads FQNEAQ (reference sequence). Deletions cut 3 bases from V and 4 bases from J, with 6 bases between. The CDR3 loop reads CASSFAGETQYF. In DNA form, the CDR3 reads TGTGCCAGCAGCTTCGCCGGAGAGACCCAGTACTTC.

The rearrangement uses TRBV28 and TRBJ2-7; weak D call: TRBD1 (5 bases). The CDR3 is 15 amino acids. Germline-derived CDR1 and CDR2 are MDHEN and SYDVKM. V lost 5 bases and J lost 5, with 19 bases in between. The CDR3 spells CASSPAGLGSHEQYF. DNA of the CDR3: TGTGCCAGCAGTCCAGCAGGGCTCGGTTCCCACGAGCAGTACTTC.

This sequence joins TRBV9 and TRBJ1-2; the D gene is possibly TRBD1 (6 bases). Germline CDR1 reads SGDLS; CDR2 reads YYNGEE. Between the trimmed V and J ends, which lost 4 bases and 4 bases, there was a span of 17 bases. This CDR3 contains 15 residues. The CDR3, as DNA: TGTGCCAGCAGCTCAGGGGCGGTGCTCGTCTATGGCTACACCTTC. It yields the protein CASSSGAVLVYGYTF.

V is TRBV27 and J is TRBJ1-2, with D uncertain. The CDR3 sequence is 13 residues long. V was clipped by 3 bases and J by 7 bases, with 12 bases between them. Germline V CDR1 and CDR2: MNHEY, SMNVEV (reference sequence). In nucleotides, the CDR3 is TGTGCCAGCAGTTTCGCGAACTGGGCTGGCTACACCTTC. Its translation is CASSFANWAGYTF.

V is TRBV5-8 and J is TRBJ2-7, with 8 nucleotides matching TRBD1. Germline loops: CDR1 SGHTS, CDR2 YDEGEE. CDR3 size: 14 residues. Germline trimming cut 3 bases from V and 3 bases from J; bases unmatched to any gene: 5. The CDR3 here is CASSSWTGNYEQYF. CDR3 bases: TGTGCCAGCAGCTCCTGGACAGGGAACTACGAGCAGTACTTC.

The chain employs TRBV2 and TRBJ2-5, with 8 positions matching TRBD2. The J call may be in error: the DNA end matches TRBJ2-7 better. CDR3 length: 18 residues. Germline V CDR1 and CDR2: SNHLY, FYNNEI. CDR3 loop: CASSVLSGGRGATYEQYF. The CDR3 region has the DNA TGTGCCAGCAGTGTTCTCTCGGGAGGGCGGGGGGCCACCTACGAGCAGTACTTC.

In this sample, this clone turned up once. The chain uses TRBV9 and TRBJ2-1; D is perhaps TRBD2 (6 bases). The V and J ends lost 0 bases and 3 bases respectively, with 10 bases between them. The CDR3 length is 15 residues. Germline V gives CDR1 SGDLS, CDR2 YYNGEE. CDR3 sequence: CASSVGEALYNEQFF. DNA of the CDR3: TGTGCCAGCAGCGTAGGGGAGGCCCTCTACAATGAGCAGTTCTTC.

V usage is TRBV18 and J usage is TRBJ2-3; D gene unclear. Germline loops: CDR1 KGHSH, CDR2 LQKENI. This CDR3 comprises 16 residues. V was shortened by 2 bases and J by 3 bases, with 15 bases between the two germline ends. CDR3 residues: CASSPLAGFGTDTQYF. The CDR3 DNA reads as TGTGCCAGCTCACCATTAGCCGGTTTCGGAACAGATACGCAGTATTTT.

The chain employs TRBV18 and TRBJ1-1; the D gene is possibly TRBD1 (5 bases). The V end was cut by 8 bases, the J end by 1 base, with 11 bases between. The CDR3 loop spans 13 amino acids. Germline CDR1 KGHSH, CDR2 LQKENI. The CDR3 DNA reads as TGTGCCAGCCTTCTGACAGAGAACACTGAAGCTTTCTTT. Translation gives CASLLTENTEAFF.

This chain joins TRBV28 and TRBJ2-1, with TRBD1 as a possible D gene (5 bases). The CDR3 runs to 14 residues. Trimming removed 8 bases at V and 7 bases at J, with 18 bases between. The V gene's germline CDR1 is MDHEN and CDR2 SYDVKM. CDR3 loop: CASVGASAGNEQFF. The CDR3 DNA reads TGTGCCAGCGTTGGGGCCAGTGCCGGGAATGAGCAGTTCTTC.

The chain uses TRBV18 and TRBJ2-1, with TRBD2 matching over 14 bases. Germline loops: CDR1 KGHSH, CDR2 LQKENI. The CDR3 consists of 13 residues. The junction had 3 bases not matched to a gene; V was cut back by 3 bases and J by 14 bases. CDR3 coding DNA: TGTGCCAGCTCACCGGGGACTAGCGGGAGTGAGTTCTTC. Protein: CASSPGTSGSEFF.

The rearrangement links TRBV19 to TRBJ2-1; D is ambiguous. This CDR3 is built from 16 residues. CDR1 is LNHDA, CDR2 SQIVND, per germline (reference sequence). The V end was cut by 6 bases, the J end by 0 bases, with 15 bases between. The DNA of the CDR3 is TGTGCCAGTAGGCGAGGCCGGAAGAGCTCCTACAATGAGCAGTTCTTC. It encodes CASRRGRKSSYNEQFF.

The CDR3: CASSPLPGSGKLGAYEQYF. CDR3 bases: TGTGCCAGCAGTCCGCTGCCGGGATCCGGAAAACTAGGCGCCTACGAGCAGTACTTC. V is TRBV27 and J is TRBJ2-7; the D gene is possibly TRBD2 (5 bases). The CDR3 covers 19 residues. The V gene's germline CDR1 is MNHEY and CDR2 SMNVEV (reference sequence). The V and J ends lost 5 bases and 2 bases respectively, with 28 bases between them.

The genes are TRBV7-9 and TRBJ2-7, with 7 bases lining up with TRBD1. V lost 4 bases, J lost 3 bases, and 3 bases stayed unmatched. CDR1 and CDR2 from the germline V gene are SEHNR and FQNEAQ (reference sequence). There are 13 residues in the CDR3. The CDR3 DNA sequence: TGTGCCAGCAGCTGGGGACAGTACTACGAGCAGTACTTC. It translates to CASSWGQYYEQYF.

The J gene is TRBJ2-7, the V gene TRBV18; TRBD1 matches 8 bases. This CDR3 has 13 residues. The junction had 4 bases not matched to a gene; V was cut back by 3 bases and J by 6 bases. CDR1 and CDR2 (germline): KGHSH, LQKENI. CDR3 sequence reads: CASSPDRGAEQYF. The CDR3 region has the DNA TGTGCCAGCTCACCCGACAGGGGCGCCGAGCAGTACTTC.

In its sample, this clone was seen many times. The chain is built from TRBV7-9 and TRBJ2-1; TRBD1 matches at 7 bases. Trimming cost V 10 bases and J 9 bases; bases outside gene matches: 12. CDR3 size: 13 residues. Germline V gives CDR1 SEHNR, CDR2 FQNEAQ (reference sequence). The CDR3 DNA reads TGTGCCAACGACGAGGGGGCCCCTCCTGAGCAGTTCTTC. This gives the protein CANDEGAPPEQFF.

This clone was counted only a few times. This chain uses TRBV5-6 with TRBJ2-2; 13 bases fit TRBD2. The germline V gene encodes CDR1 SGHDT and CDR2 YYEEEE. The J segment lost 4 bases and the V segment lost 4 bases, leaving 4 bases of the junction unmatched. The CDR3 is 16 amino acids. CDR3 region: CASSTSGGAGTGELFF. The CDR3 nucleotides are TGTGCCAGCAGCACTAGCGGGGGGGCCGGCACCGGGGAGCTGTTTTTT.

This chain connects TRBV18 to TRBJ1-6; D gene ambiguous. Trimming stripped 2 bases from V and 4 bases from J, with 6 bases between. Germline V CDR1 and CDR2: KGHSH, LQKENI. The CDR3 extends over 14 amino acids. This CDR3 is CASSPESYNSPLHF. The CDR3, as DNA: TGTGCCAGCTCACCAGAGAGTTATAATTCACCCCTCCACTTT.